Listed below are T cell receptor beta chains from one sample, sequenced in a study of CD8 T cells in Susac syndrome. Each CDR3 protein is one row after TCRdb ran MiXCR on the immunoSEQ multiplex PCR reads. This table holds 85,000 to 90,000 distinct CDR3 sequences, over 85% found once. Material: CD8+ T cells from PBMCs. Receptors were obtained from a human donor in good health. The CDR3 runs from the conserved cysteine through the conserved F or W. A D gene is named only where the DNA matches it firmly. Not all rows give a size; the values are once, few, many and, for expanded clones, a class.

clone size: -
D gene: TRBD1
CDR3 length: 14
V gene: TRBV7-8
J gene: TRBJ1-2
CDR3 protein: CASSYGDRTGGYTF
CDR3 DNA: TGTGCCAGCAGCTACGGGGACAGAACAGGGGGCTACACCTTC

clone size: -
D gene: TRBD1
CDR3 length: 15
V gene: TRBV11-2
J gene: TRBJ2-7
CDR3 protein: CASSAGTGSSYEQYF
CDR3 DNA: TGTGCCAGCAGCGCCGGGACAGGGAGCTCCTACGAGCAGTACTTC

clone size: -
D gene: TRBD2
CDR3 length: 14
V gene: TRBV7-3
J gene: TRBJ2-1
CDR3 protein: CASSPSGGAEEQFF
CDR3 DNA: TGTGCCAGCAGCCCTAGCGGGGGGGCTGAGGAGCAGTTCTTC

clone size: -
D gene: -
CDR3 length: 15
V gene: TRBV23-1
J gene: TRBJ2-7
CDR3 protein: CASSLWGHRDYEQYF
CDR3 DNA: TGCGCCAGCAGTCTCTGGGGGCACCGTGATTACGAGCAGTACTTC

clone size: -
D gene: -
CDR3 length: 12
V gene: TRBV11-2
J gene: TRBJ2-1
CDR3 protein: CASSFGGWEQFF
CDR3 DNA: TGTGCCAGCAGCTTTGGGGGGTGGGAGCAGTTCTTC

clone size: -
D gene: TRBD2
CDR3 length: 16
V gene: TRBV3-1
J gene: TRBJ2-3
CDR3 protein: CASSQEGTRARDTQYF
CDR3 DNA: TGTGCCAGCAGCCAAGAAGGGACTAGGGCTAGAGATACGCAGTATTTT

clone size: -
D gene: TRBD1
CDR3 length: 15
V gene: TRBV19
J gene: TRBJ2-5
CDR3 protein: CASSWTGGGLETQYF
CDR3 DNA: TGTGCCAGTAGTTGGACAGGGGGCGGATTGGAGACCCAGTACTTC

clone size: -
D gene: TRBD1
CDR3 length: 15
V gene: TRBV7-9
J gene: TRBJ1-2
CDR3 protein: CASSSTRTGLDGYTF
CDR3 DNA: TGTGCCAGCAGCTCAACTCGGACAGGGTTGGATGGCTACACCTTC

clone size: -
D gene: TRBD1
CDR3 length: 16
V gene: TRBV19
J gene: TRBJ2-7
CDR3 protein: CASSTPRTGLYYEQYF
CDR3 DNA: TGTGCCAGTAGTACCCCTCGGACAGGGTTGTATTACGAGCAGTACTTC

clone size: -
D gene: TRBD2
CDR3 length: 14
V gene: TRBV12-3/TRBV12-4
J gene: TRBJ2-7
CDR3 protein: CASSYLAGAYEQYF
CDR3 DNA: TGTGCCAGCAGTTATCTAGCGGGGGCCTACGAGCAGTACTTC

clone size: -
D gene: TRBD1
CDR3 length: 12
V gene: TRBV20-1
J gene: TRBJ2-5
CDR3 protein: CSARTGPETQYF
CDR3 DNA: TGCAGTGCTAGGACAGGGCCCGAGACCCAGTACTTC

clone size: -
D gene: -
CDR3 length: 12
V gene: TRBV10-3
J gene: TRBJ1-2
CDR3 protein: CAIGKWDYGYTF
CDR3 DNA: TGTGCCATTGGCAAGTGGGACTATGGCTACACCTTC

clone size: -
D gene: -
CDR3 length: 12
V gene: TRBV29-1
J gene: TRBJ2-1
CDR3 protein: CSVESGSDEQFF
CDR3 DNA: TGCAGCGTTGAATCAGGCTCCGATGAGCAGTTCTTC

clone size: -
D gene: -
CDR3 length: 11
V gene: TRBV10-3
J gene: TRBJ2-5
CDR3 protein: CAISDRETQYF
CDR3 DNA: TGTGCCATCAGTGATAGGGAGACCCAGTACTTC

clone size: -
D gene: TRBD2
CDR3 length: 18
V gene: TRBV5-1
J gene: TRBJ2-3
CDR3 protein: CASSLLGLAGGRTDTQYF
CDR3 DNA: TGCGCCAGCAGCCTCCTGGGACTAGCGGGGGGACGCACAGATACGCAGTATTTT

clone size: -
D gene: -
CDR3 length: 12
V gene: TRBV28
J gene: TRBJ2-5
CDR3 protein: CASSTGLETQYF
CDR3 DNA: TGTGCCAGCAGTACAGGGCTCGAGACCCAGTACTTC

clone size: -
D gene: -
CDR3 length: 14
V gene: TRBV5-8
J gene: TRBJ2-5
CDR3 protein: CASTSNGGPEAQYF
CDR3 DNA: TGTGCCAGCACCTCCAACGGGGGCCCTGAGGCCCAGTACTTC

clone size: -
D gene: -
CDR3 length: 15
V gene: TRBV5-1
J gene: TRBJ2-1
CDR3 protein: CASSLEGGVYNEQFF
CDR3 DNA: TGCGCCAGCAGCTTGGAGGGGGGGGTTTACAATGAGCAGTTCTTC

clone size: -
D gene: -
CDR3 length: 14
V gene: TRBV20-1
J gene: TRBJ2-7
CDR3 protein: CSAHRPAGPYEQYF
CDR3 DNA: TGCAGTGCTCACCGCCCGGCAGGGCCCTACGAGCAGTACTTC

clone size: -
D gene: -
CDR3 length: 13
V gene: TRBV13
J gene: TRBJ2-5
CDR3 protein: CASSLLSPETQYF
CDR3 DNA: TGTGCCAGCAGCTTACTTAGCCCGGAGACCCAGTACTTC

clone size: -
D gene: -
CDR3 length: 17
V gene: TRBV12-3/TRBV12-4
J gene: TRBJ1-2
CDR3 protein: CASSFYPGGEVDYGYTF
CDR3 DNA: TGTGCCAGCAGTTTCTACCCTGGGGGCGAGGTCGACTATGGCTACACCTTC

clone size: -
D gene: -
CDR3 length: 12
V gene: TRBV15
J gene: TRBJ2-3
CDR3 protein: CATSAQGPTQYF
CDR3 DNA: TGTGCCACCAGCGCCCAGGGCCCTACGCAGTATTTT

clone size: -
D gene: TRBD1
CDR3 length: 15
V gene: TRBV7-2
J gene: TRBJ1-4
CDR3 protein: CASSLIGQGDEKLFF
CDR3 DNA: TGTGCCAGCAGCTTAATAGGGCAGGGGGATGAAAAACTGTTTTTT

clone size: once
D gene: -
CDR3 length: 14
V gene: TRBV6-5
J gene: TRBJ2-1
CDR3 protein: CASSYSRGAYEQFF
CDR3 DNA: TGTGCCAGCAGTTACTCTCGGGGGGCCTATGAGCAGTTCTTC

clone size: -
D gene: -
CDR3 length: 12
V gene: TRBV12-3/TRBV12-4
J gene: TRBJ2-7
CDR3 protein: CASSLLGSEQYF
CDR3 DNA: TGTGCCAGCAGTTTATTAGGGTCCGAGCAGTACTTC

clone size: once
D gene: -
CDR3 length: 13
V gene: TRBV29-1
J gene: TRBJ1-2
CDR3 protein: CSVEGAANYGYTF
CDR3 DNA: TGCAGCGTTGAGGGGGCAGCTAACTATGGCTACACCTTC

clone size: -
D gene: TRBD2
CDR3 length: 15
V gene: TRBV7-9
J gene: TRBJ2-7
CDR3 protein: CASSLGERGVHEQYF
CDR3 DNA: TGTGCCAGCAGCCTGGGTGAGCGGGGGGTCCACGAGCAGTACTTC

clone size: -
D gene: TRBD1
CDR3 length: 17
V gene: TRBV6-5
J gene: TRBJ2-7
CDR3 protein: CASSYPITGTGRGEQYF
CDR3 DNA: TGTGCCAGCAGTTACCCGATCACCGGGACAGGGAGGGGCGAGCAGTACTTC

clone size: -
D gene: -
CDR3 length: 16
V gene: TRBV14
J gene: TRBJ2-1
CDR3 protein: CASSQAQGGVNNEQFF
CDR3 DNA: TGTGCCAGCAGCCAAGCTCAGGGGGGGGTGAACAATGAGCAGTTCTTC

clone size: once
D gene: TRBD1
CDR3 length: 15
V gene: TRBV7-3
J gene: TRBJ2-1
CDR3 protein: CASSSGTGGYNEQFF
CDR3 DNA: TGTGCCAGCAGCTCCGGGACAGGGGGCTACAATGAGCAGTTCTTC

clone size: once
D gene: -
CDR3 length: 15
V gene: TRBV20-1
J gene: TRBJ2-4
CDR3 protein: CSALRPAIAKNIQYF
CDR3 DNA: TGCAGTGCCCTAAGGCCAGCTATAGCCAAAAACATTCAGTACTTC

clone size: -
D gene: TRBD1
CDR3 length: 14
V gene: TRBV9
J gene: TRBJ1-5
CDR3 protein: CASSVTGGVQPQHF
CDR3 DNA: TGTGCCAGCAGCGTCACAGGGGGGGTTCAGCCCCAGCATTTT

clone size: -
D gene: TRBD1
CDR3 length: 16
V gene: TRBV14
J gene: TRBJ2-1
CDR3 protein: CASSRIRDRLYNEQFF
CDR3 DNA: TGTGCCAGCAGCCGTATACGGGACAGGCTGTACAATGAGCAGTTCTTC

clone size: -
D gene: -
CDR3 length: 16
V gene: TRBV30
J gene: TRBJ2-7
CDR3 protein: CAWSVSSPGWAYEQYF
CDR3 DNA: TGTGCCTGGAGCGTGTCCAGTCCGGGGTGGGCCTACGAGCAGTACTTC

clone size: once
D gene: -
CDR3 length: 17
V gene: TRBV5-1
J gene: TRBJ1-6
CDR3 protein: CASSLEVSKSYNSPLHF
CDR3 DNA: TGCGCCAGCAGCTTGGAAGTCTCGAAATCCTATAATTCACCCCTCCACTTT

clone size: -
D gene: TRBD2
CDR3 length: 17
V gene: TRBV6-5
J gene: TRBJ2-5
CDR3 protein: CASSYDRVAGGQETQYF
CDR3 DNA: TGTGCCAGCAGTTACGATAGGGTAGCGGGGGGGCAAGAGACCCAGTACTTC

clone size: -
D gene: -
CDR3 length: 15
V gene: TRBV6-5
J gene: TRBJ1-2
CDR3 protein: CASSYAGTDYYGYTF
CDR3 DNA: TGTGCCAGCAGTTATGCCGGGACGGATTACTATGGCTACACCTTC

clone size: -
D gene: -
CDR3 length: 15
V gene: TRBV13
J gene: TRBJ2-7
CDR3 protein: CASSLGQGNSYEQYF
CDR3 DNA: TGTGCCAGCAGCTTAGGACAGGGCAACTCCTACGAGCAGTACTTC

clone size: -
D gene: -
CDR3 length: 12
V gene: TRBV29-1
J gene: TRBJ1-1
CDR3 protein: CSAPLGDLEAFF
CDR3 DNA: TGCAGCGCTCCCCTCGGTGACCTTGAAGCTTTCTTT

clone size: few
D gene: TRBD2
CDR3 length: 12
V gene: TRBV30
J gene: TRBJ2-7
CDR3 protein: CAWKRGAYEQYF
CDR3 DNA: TGTGCCTGGAAGCGGGGGGCCTACGAGCAGTACTTC

clone size: once
D gene: -
CDR3 length: 16
V gene: TRBV4-2
J gene: TRBJ2-2
CDR3 protein: CASSTDREDGTGELFF
CDR3 DNA: TGTGCCAGCAGTACCGACAGGGAGGATGGCACCGGGGAGCTGTTTTTT

clone size: -
D gene: -
CDR3 length: 15
V gene: TRBV12-5
J gene: TRBJ2-5
CDR3 protein: CASGSSREDQETQYF
CDR3 DNA: TGTGCTAGTGGTTCTTCGAGGGAGGACCAAGAGACCCAGTACTTC

clone size: -
D gene: -
CDR3 length: 13
V gene: TRBV14
J gene: TRBJ1-4
CDR3 protein: CASSQEENEKLFF
CDR3 DNA: TGTGCCAGCAGCCAAGAAGAGAATGAAAAACTGTTTTTT